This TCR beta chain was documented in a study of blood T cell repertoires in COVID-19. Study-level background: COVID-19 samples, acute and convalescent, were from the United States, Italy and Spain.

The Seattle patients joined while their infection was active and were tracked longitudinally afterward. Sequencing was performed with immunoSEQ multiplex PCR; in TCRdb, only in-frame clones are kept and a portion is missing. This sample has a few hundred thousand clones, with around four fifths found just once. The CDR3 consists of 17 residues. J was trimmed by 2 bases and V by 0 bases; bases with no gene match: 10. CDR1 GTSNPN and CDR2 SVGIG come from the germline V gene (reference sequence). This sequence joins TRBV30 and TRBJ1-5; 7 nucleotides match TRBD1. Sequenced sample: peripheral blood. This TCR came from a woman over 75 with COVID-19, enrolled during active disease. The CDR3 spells CAWSVGQFRWGNQPQHF. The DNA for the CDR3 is TGTGCCTGGAGTGTGGGACAGTTCCGATGGGGCAATCAGCCCCAGCATTTT.